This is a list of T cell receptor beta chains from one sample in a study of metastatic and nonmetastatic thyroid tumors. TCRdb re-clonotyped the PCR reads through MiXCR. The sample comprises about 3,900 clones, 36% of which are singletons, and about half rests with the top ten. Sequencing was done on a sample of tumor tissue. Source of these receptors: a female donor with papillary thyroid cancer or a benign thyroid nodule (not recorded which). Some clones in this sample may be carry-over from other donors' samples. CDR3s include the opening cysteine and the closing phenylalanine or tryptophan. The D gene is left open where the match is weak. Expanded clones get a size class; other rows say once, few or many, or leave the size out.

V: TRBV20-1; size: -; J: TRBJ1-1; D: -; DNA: TGCAGTGCTAGAGATCCTCGGCCGGGGGCAGGCACTGAAGCTTTCTTT; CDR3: CSARDPRPGAGTEAFF
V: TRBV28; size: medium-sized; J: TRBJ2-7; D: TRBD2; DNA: TGTGCCAGCAGTTTCCGGACTAGCGGGAGCAAAAAGCAGTACTTC; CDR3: CASSFRTSGSKKQYF
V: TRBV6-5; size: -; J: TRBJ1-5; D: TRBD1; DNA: TGTGCCAGCAGGCGAGGGGGGGACCCCCAGGGGGGCGGTCAGCCCCAGCATTTT; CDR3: CASRRGGDPQGGGQPQHF
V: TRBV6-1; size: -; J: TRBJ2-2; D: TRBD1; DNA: TGTGCCAGCAGTGAGGACAGGGGATACACCGGGGAGCTGTTTTTT; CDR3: CASSEDRGYTGELFF
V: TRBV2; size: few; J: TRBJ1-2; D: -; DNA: TGTGCCAGCAGTCAAAGGGAGTATGGCTACACCTTC; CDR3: CASSQREYGYTF
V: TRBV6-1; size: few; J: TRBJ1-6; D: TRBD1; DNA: TGTGCCAGCAATCCCGGGACAGGGTCCCTGGCCCTCCACTTT; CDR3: CASNPGTGSLALHF
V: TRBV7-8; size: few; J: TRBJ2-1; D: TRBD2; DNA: TGTGCCAGCAGCGAGACTAGCGATGAGCAGTTCTTC; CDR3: CASSETSDEQFF
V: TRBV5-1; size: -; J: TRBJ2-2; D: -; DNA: TGCGCCAGCAGCTTGGCCGGGCGGGAAAGGACCGGGGAGCTGTTTTTT; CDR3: CASSLAGRERTGELFF
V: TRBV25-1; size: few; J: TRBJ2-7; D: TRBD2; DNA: TGTGCCAGCAGTGAGGCGGGAGGGTCCTACGAGCAGTACTTC; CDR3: CASSEAGGSYEQYF
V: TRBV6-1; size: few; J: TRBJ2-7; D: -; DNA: TGTGCCAGCAGAAACCCAGGGCGCTACGAGCAGTACTTC; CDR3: CASRNPGRYEQYF
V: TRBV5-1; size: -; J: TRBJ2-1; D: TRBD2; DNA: TGCGCCAGCAGCCTGGGGCCTAGCGGGAGAATCAGCGATGAGCAGTTCTTC; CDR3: CASSLGPSGRISDEQFF
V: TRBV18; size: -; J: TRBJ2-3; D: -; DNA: TGTGCCAGCTCACCAAAAAGGGCGGATCGCACAGATACGCAGTATTTT; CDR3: CASSPKRADRTDTQYF
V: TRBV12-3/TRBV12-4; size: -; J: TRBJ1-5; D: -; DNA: TGTGCCAGCAGTTTAGTGGATAGCAATCAGCCCCAGCATTTT; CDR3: CASSLVDSNQPQHF
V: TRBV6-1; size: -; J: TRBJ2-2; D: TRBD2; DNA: TGTGCCAGCAGTCCCCGGACTAGCAGGGGCACCGGGGAGCTGTTTTTT; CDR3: CASSPRTSRGTGELFF
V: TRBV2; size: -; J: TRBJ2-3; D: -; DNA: TGTGCCAGCAGGAAATTGACAGGACCCAGCACAGATACGCAGTATTTT; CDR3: CASRKLTGPSTDTQYF
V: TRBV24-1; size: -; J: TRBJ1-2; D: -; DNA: TGTGCCACCAGTGATTTTAATGGCTACACCTTC; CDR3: CATSDFNGYTF
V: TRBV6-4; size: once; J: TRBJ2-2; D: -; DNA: TGTGCCAGCAGAGGCTCCCAAATGAGGGGGGGGCGATCTAGGACCGGGGATCTGTTTTTT; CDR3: CASRGSQMRGGRSRTGDLFF
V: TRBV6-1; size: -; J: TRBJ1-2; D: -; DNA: TGTGCCAGCTCCGGACGGGGGGGAGATGGCTACACCTTC; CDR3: CASSGRGGDGYTF
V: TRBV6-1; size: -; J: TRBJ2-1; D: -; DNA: TGTGCCAGCAGTGCCCTTGGGAGAGGGACGGATACCCAGTTCTTC; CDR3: CASSALGRGTDTQFF
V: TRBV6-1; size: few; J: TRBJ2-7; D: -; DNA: TGTGCCAGCAGTAATGGAGCTGCGGGCACGTACGAGCAGTACTTC; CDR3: CASSNGAAGTYEQYF
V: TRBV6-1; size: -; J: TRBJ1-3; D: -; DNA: TGTGCCAGCAGTCCCTTAGGGGAAGAGCGGAACACCATATATTTT; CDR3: CASSPLGEERNTIYF
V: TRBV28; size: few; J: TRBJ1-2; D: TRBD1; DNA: TGTGCCAGCAGGGGACAGGGTACCTACGCCTATGGCTACACCTTC; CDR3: CASRGQGTYAYGYTF
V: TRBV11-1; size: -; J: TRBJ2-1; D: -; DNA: TGTGCCAGCAGCTTAAACATCGAGACTCCGCAGTTCTTC; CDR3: CASSLNIETPQFF
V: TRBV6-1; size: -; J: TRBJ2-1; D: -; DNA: TGTGCCAGTCAAATAGCAACCTACAATGAGCAGTTCTTC; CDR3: CASQIATYNEQFF
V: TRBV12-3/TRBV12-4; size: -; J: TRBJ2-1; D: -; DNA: TGTGCCAGCCTGTATAGCAACAATGAGCAGTTCTTC; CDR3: CASLYSNNEQFF
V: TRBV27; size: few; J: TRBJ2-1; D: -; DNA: TGTGCCAGCAGAAAGACAGGGACTAATGAGCAGTTCTTC; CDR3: CASRKTGTNEQFF
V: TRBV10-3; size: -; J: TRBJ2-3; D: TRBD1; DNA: TGTGCCATCAACGTAGATGGACAGGACACAGATACGCAGTATTTT; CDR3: CAINVDGQDTDTQYF
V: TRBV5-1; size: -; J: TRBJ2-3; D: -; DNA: TGCGCCAGCAGCTTGCCCGGACAGCCAGATACGCAGTATTTT; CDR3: CASSLPGQPDTQYF
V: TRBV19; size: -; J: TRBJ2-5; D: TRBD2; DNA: TGTCCCAGTAGTATCCCCGGGGGGCAAGAGACCCAGTACTTC; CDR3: CPSSIPGGQETQYF
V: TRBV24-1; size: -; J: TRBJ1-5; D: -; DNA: TGTGCCGTCGGTCAGCCCCAGCATTTT; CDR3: CAVGQPQHF
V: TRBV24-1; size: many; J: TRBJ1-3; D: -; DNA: TGTGCCACCAGTGATTTGAACAGTGGAAACACCATATATTTT; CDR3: CATSDLNSGNTIYF
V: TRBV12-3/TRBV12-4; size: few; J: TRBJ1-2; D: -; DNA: TGTGCCAGCAGGATATCAGGAGCCCTTAACTATGGCTACACCTTC; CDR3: CASRISGALNYGYTF
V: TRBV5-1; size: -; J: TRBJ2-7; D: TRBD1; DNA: TGCGCCAGCAGCTTAGGGACAGTCGGCCACGAGCAGTACTTC; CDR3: CASSLGTVGHEQYF
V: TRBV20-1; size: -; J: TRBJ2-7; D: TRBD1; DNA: TGCAGTGCTGATTCCGCCAGGGGGCGAGAGCAGTACTTC; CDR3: CSADSARGREQYF
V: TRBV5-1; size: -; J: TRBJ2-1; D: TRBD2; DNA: TGCGCCAGCAGCTCTGCGGGGGGTTACAATGAGCAGTTCTTC; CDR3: CASSSAGGYNEQFF
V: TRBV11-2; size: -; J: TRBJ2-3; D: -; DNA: TGTGCCAGCAGGCTCACTCACGGTTACACAGATACGCAGTATTTT; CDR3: CASRLTHGYTDTQYF
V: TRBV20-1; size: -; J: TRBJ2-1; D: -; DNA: TGCAGTGCACAAAGGTGGGAAAATGAGCAGTTCTTC; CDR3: CSAQRWENEQFF